One and the same sample provided the 31 T cell receptor beta chains below, sequenced in a study of blood T cell repertoires in COVID-19. Libraries were prepared by immunoSEQ multiplex PCR; TCRdb keeps only in-frame clonotypes and omits some of them. Of more than 45,000 clones in the sample, roughly 84% were seen once. Sample: peripheral blood. The receptors come from an elderly man with COVID-19, enrolled during active disease.

This clone was recorded only once. V gene TRBV10-2 combines with J gene TRBJ1-1, with 7 bases matching TRBD1. CDR1 is WSHSY, CDR2 SAAADI, per germline. The CDR3 is made up of 14 amino acids. V was clipped by 6 bases and J by 4 bases; unmatched bases: 8. CDR3 bases: TGCGCCAGCAGAGTCGACAGGGATCGCACTGAAGCTTTCTTT. It encodes CASRVDRDRTEAFF.

The chain carries TRBV18 and TRBJ1-4; a possible D gene is TRBD1 (6 bases). Germline-derived CDR1 and CDR2 are KGHSH and LQKENI. V lost 3 bases, J lost 12 bases, and 17 bases lay in between. The CDR3 covers 14 residues. The CDR3 sequence: CASSPRPFEGELFF. CDR3 DNA: TGTGCCAGCTCACCCCGGCCATTTGAGGGGGAACTGTTTTTT. The full variable domain, rest sourced from reference TRBV18 and TRBJ1-4, is NAGVMQNPRHLVRRRGQEARLRCSPMKGHSHVYWYRQLPEEGLKFMVYLQKENIIDESGMPKERFSAEFPKEGPSILRIQQVVRGDSAAYFCASSPRPFEGELFFGSGTQLSVL.

In this sample, this clone turned up a few times. The V call is TRBV19, the J call TRBJ1-5; D is unclear. This CDR3 has 13 residues. The V gene's germline CDR1 is LNHDA and CDR2 SQIVND (reference sequence). Trimming shortened V by 4 bases and J by 6 bases, and 10 bases separated the two germline ends. As DNA, the CDR3 is TGTGCCAGTAGTACGGAACAGTTTCAGCCCCAGCATTTT. Its translation: CASSTEQFQPQHF.

The chain has TRBV12-3 or TRBV12-4 and TRBJ2-5; no clear D. This CDR3 comprises 12 residues. V was pared by 3 bases and J by 3 bases, with 5 bases between. CDR3 protein: CASSFREETQYF. CDR3 bases: TGTGCCAGCAGTTTTCGGGAAGAGACCCAGTACTTC.

The chain is built from TRBV19 and TRBJ1-1, with 7 bases aligning to TRBD1. V gave up 6 bases and J gave up 1 base; unmatched junction bases: 8. Germline V gives CDR1 LNHDA, CDR2 SQIVND (reference sequence). The CDR3 spans 15 residues. CDR3 sequence: CASRTNTGANTEAFF. CDR3 sequence (DNA): TGTGCCAGTAGGACAAATACAGGGGCGAACACTGAAGCTTTCTTT.

The chain links TRBV12-3 or TRBV12-4 to TRBJ1-4; D uncertain. The CDR3 runs to 12 residues. V was cut by 5 bases and J by 8 bases, with 9 bases left in between. CDR3 region: CASSPQSEKLFF. The CDR3 coding sequence is TGTGCCAGCAGTCCGCAAAGCGAAAAACTGTTTTTT.

J is TRBJ2-1 and V is TRBV7-6; 12 nucleotides match TRBD2. CDR1 and CDR2 from the germline V gene are SGHVS and FNYEAQ. The V segment lost 2 bases and the J segment 9 bases; nucleotides outside the gene matches: 5. This CDR3 contains 15 residues. CDR3 nucleotides: TGTGCCAGCAGCTTAATGGCTAGCGGGGGGGGTGAGCAGTTCTTC. Protein product: CASSLMASGGGEQFF.

This clone appeared a single time. The J gene is TRBJ1-5, the V gene TRBV7-2; 7 positions match TRBD1. The J segment lost 0 bases and the V segment lost 4 bases, leaving 3 bases of the junction unmatched. This CDR3 comprises 15 residues. Germline CDR1 reads SGHTA; CDR2 reads FQGNSA. The CDR3 nucleotides are TGTGCCAGCAGCTCGACAGGGTTTAGCAATCAGCCCCAGCATTTT. It codes for CASSSTGFSNQPQHF.

This chain uses TRBV11-3 with TRBJ2-7; 7 nucleotides match TRBD1. There are 15 residues in the CDR3. V gave up 2 bases and J gave up 2 bases; unmatched junction bases: 6. Germline lookup yields CDR1 SGHNT and CDR2 YENEEA. The CDR3 sequence is CASSLRQGSAYEQYF. The CDR3 DNA follows: TGTGCCAGCAGCTTACGACAGGGATCTGCCTACGAGCAGTACTTC.

This chain joins TRBV12-3 or TRBV12-4 and TRBJ1-4, with a weak D call TRBD1 (6 bases). Trimming took 8 bases from V and 11 from J, leaving 18 bases between them. The CDR3 is 13 amino acids. DNA for the CDR3: TGTGCCAGCGCCGGGACAAGGGGGATGAAACTGTTTTTT. Translation gives CASAGTRGMKLFF.

The V and J genes are TRBV19 and TRBJ2-2; D call uncertain. The CDR3 has 13 amino acids. CDR1 is LNHDA and CDR2 is SQIVND in the germline V gene (reference sequence). Deletions cut 7 bases from V and 1 base from J, with 7 bases between. CDR3 DNA sequence: TGTGCCAGTAATCGGGTGAACACCGGGGAGCTGTTTTTT. This encodes CASNRVNTGELFF.

The chain couples TRBV28 to TRBJ1-3; maybe TRBD1 (5 bases). Trimming left V 5 bases short and J 0 bases short, with 11 bases between. This CDR3 spans 15 amino acids. Germline V lookup: CDR1 MDHEN, CDR2 SYDVKM. In DNA, the CDR3 is TGTGCCAGCAGTGCGGGACTGTTCTCTGGAAACACCATATATTTT. Protein: CASSAGLFSGNTIYF.

V gene TRBV30 combines with J gene TRBJ2-5, with unresolved D. Germline V gene lookup returns CDR1 GTSNPN and CDR2 SVGIG (reference sequence). Trimming cost V 1 base and J 4 bases, with 4 bases left between them. This CDR3 is built from 11 residues. In nucleotides, the CDR3 is TGTGCCTGGAGTGGTCGAGAGACCCAGTACTTC. Residues: CAWSGRETQYF.

A few counts support this clone. J is TRBJ2-1 and V is TRBV27, with 9 bases aligning to TRBD1. Germline lookup yields CDR1 MNHEY and CDR2 SMNVEV (reference sequence). The V gene end was trimmed by 5 bases and the J gene end by 8 bases; junction bases not matched to a gene: 7. The CDR3 loop spans 14 amino acids. The CDR3 bases are TGTGCCAGCAGTACAGCGGGACAGGGTTATGAGCAGTTCTTC. Encoded protein: CASSTAGQGYEQFF.

The chain combines TRBV29-1 with TRBJ2-3, with D possibly TRBD2 on 6 matching bases. Germline lookup yields CDR1 SQVTM and CDR2 ANQGSEA. Trimming left V 7 bases short and J 6 bases short, with 11 bases between. The CDR3 covers 11 residues. CDR3 bases: TGCAGCGCGGGGGAGGCGGATACGCAGTATTTT. Its translation: CSAGEADTQYF.

The CDR3 region is CASSVAGGAGEQYF. In DNA, the CDR3 is TGTGCCAGCAGCGTTGCAGGAGGGGCGGGCGAGCAGTACTTC. The J gene is TRBJ2-7, the V gene TRBV9, with D possibly matching TRBD2 (6 bases). Trimming removed 2 bases from V and 6 bases from J, with 15 bases in between. The CDR3 spans 14 residues. The germline gives CDR1 SGDLS, CDR2 YYNGEE.

In this sample, this clone turned up a few times. The junction departs from the called germline gene at one end, perhaps through a read error. The V and J genes are TRBV6-2 or TRBV6-3 and TRBJ1-6; TRBD1 aligns across 12 bases. Germline V gives CDR1 MNHEY, CDR2 SVGEGT. This CDR3 comprises 15 residues. The DNA of the CDR3 is TGTGCCAGCAGTGACGCCGGGACAGGGGGCAACGTTCAGTGCTTT. Amino acids: CASSDAGTGGNVQCF.

The chain recombines TRBV27 with TRBJ1-5; TRBD1 agrees at 8 bases. CDR3 size: 15 residues. V shed 6 bases and J 0 bases; nucleotides not matched to a gene: 4. CDR1 and CDR2 from the germline V gene are MNHEY and SMNVEV (reference sequence). The CDR3 loop reads CASSLTGDSNQPQHF. In nucleotides, the CDR3 is TGTGCCAGCAGCCTGACAGGGGATAGCAATCAGCCCCAGCATTTT.

This sequence joins TRBV29-1 and TRBJ2-3, with 8 positions matching TRBD2. Germline V gene sequence: CDR1 SQVTM, CDR2 ANQGSEA. The CDR3 has 14 residues. V shed 4 bases, J shed 3 bases, and the junction held 6 bases outside the gene matches. The CDR3 loop reads CSVVGGGWTDTQYF. CDR3 DNA: TGCAGCGTTGTCGGGGGGGGATGGACAGATACGCAGTATTTT.

In its sample, this clone was seen a few times. V and J are TRBV21-1 and TRBJ1-4; the DNA was not used to check the table's D call, TRBD1. TRBV21-1 is described as a pseudogene. The CDR3 extends over 17 amino acids. The CDR3 sequence: CASSTSIRDRENEKLFF. The CDR3 bases are TGTGCCAGCAGCACCAGCATCCGGGACAGGGAAAATGAAAAACTGTTTTTT.

The table lists this clone with a count of one. CDR3 DNA sequence: TGTGCCAGCAGCCTGACAGCTGGTGGCTACACCTTC. Translated: CASSLTAGGYTF. The V and J genes are TRBV2 and TRBJ1-2; tentative D call: TRBD1 (5 bases). Trimming pared 6 bases from V and 7 bases from J, leaving 12 bases between. This CDR3 comprises 12 residues. CDR1 SNHLY and CDR2 FYNNEI come from the germline V gene.

This rearrangement joins TRBV4-2 to TRBJ2-7; TRBD2 might be the D (5 bases). With 2 bases removed from V and 2 bases from J, the gap between germline ends came to 10 bases. Germline CDR1 LGHNA, CDR2 YNFKEQ. The CDR3 consists of 14 residues. In nucleotides, the CDR3 is TGTGCCAGCAGCCAACCGTCCGGGGCCTACGAGCAGTACTTC. Translating gives CASSQPSGAYEQYF.

The rearrangement links TRBV4-3 to TRBJ1-2, with D unclear. Germline V gene sequence: CDR1 LGHNA, CDR2 YSLEER. V shed 0 bases and J shed 4 bases, with 12 bases lying between them. CDR3 length: 15 residues. The CDR3 protein is CASSQDHREAYGYTF. The CDR3 bases are TGCGCCAGCAGCCAAGATCACCGGGAAGCCTATGGCTACACCTTC.

This clone was detected only a few times. The chain combines TRBV7-9 with TRBJ1-5; D not certain. The CDR3 loop spans 13 amino acids. V was trimmed by 6 bases and J by 4 bases, leaving 10 bases between them. Germline CDR1 and CDR2: SEHNR and FQNEAQ (reference sequence). The CDR3 region is CASSQNRNQPQHF. CDR3 DNA sequence: TGTGCCAGCAGTCAAAACCGGAATCAGCCCCAGCATTTT.

The rearrangement links TRBV27 to TRBJ1-1, with 8 bases lining up with TRBD1. J gave up 0 bases and V 5 bases, and 5 bases lay outside the gene matches. Germline CDR1 is MNHEY and CDR2 is SMNVEV (reference sequence). This CDR3 comprises 15 residues. CDR3: CASSPRTGLNTEAFF. Here the CDR3 DNA reads TGTGCCAGCAGTCCGAGGACAGGGTTGAACACTGAAGCTTTCTTT.

The rearrangement uses TRBV29-1 and TRBJ1-5; D uncertain. This CDR3 has 16 residues. Germline-derived CDR1 and CDR2 are SQVTM and ANQGSEA. V was shortened by 0 bases and J by 1 base, with 13 bases between the two germline ends. CDR3: CSVEDLAGGSNQPQHF. The DNA for the CDR3 is TGCAGCGTTGAAGATCTGGCAGGAGGGAGCAATCAGCCCCAGCATTTT.

A single count supports this clone. V and J are TRBV19 and TRBJ1-2; the D is unclear. Germline values: CDR1 LNHDA, CDR2 SQIVND (reference sequence). V was pared by 6 bases and J by 6 bases, with 14 bases between. The length of the CDR3 is 13 residues. DNA of the CDR3: TGTGCCAGTAGAACCGGACTACTCGATGGCTACACCTTC. Residues: CASRTGLLDGYTF.

The chain combines TRBV6-5 with TRBJ2-1; D unclear. V was clipped by 6 bases and J by 1 base, with 13 bases between them. In germline, CDR1 is MNHEY, CDR2 SVGAGI. The CDR3 covers 15 residues. CDR3 region: CASSLDISSYNEQFF. As DNA, the CDR3 is TGTGCCAGCAGCCTCGACATATCTTCCTACAATGAGCAGTTCTTC.

The chain has TRBV5-4 and TRBJ2-7; 12 bases line up with TRBD2. The V segment lost 5 bases and the J segment 2 bases; nucleotides outside the gene matches: 8. This CDR3 has 16 residues. CDR1 is SGHNT, CDR2 YYREEE, per germline (reference sequence). CDR3 in amino acids: CASSSGLAGSTYEQYF. The CDR3 DNA reads TGTGCCAGCAGTTCTGGACTAGCGGGGAGCACCTACGAGCAGTACTTC.

This chain links TRBV3-1 (or the pseudogene TRBV3-2) with TRBJ2-5, with a weak D call TRBD1 (6 bases). The length of the CDR3 is 13 residues. V lost 8 bases and J lost 1, with 11 bases in between. Germline CDR1 reads LGHDT; CDR2 reads YNNKEL (reference sequence). CDR3 amino acids: CASGGRAQETQYF. CDR3 DNA sequence: TGTGCCAGCGGGGGCAGGGCCCAAGAGACCCAGTACTTC.

The rearrangement uses TRBV7-2 and TRBJ2-3; 11 nucleotides agree with TRBD2. Per germline, CDR1 SGHTA and CDR2 FQGNSA. J was trimmed by 2 bases and V by 3 bases; bases with no gene match: 10. The CDR3 has 18 amino acids. The CDR3 coding sequence is TGTGCCAGCAGCTTGAGGGCTAGCGGGGGGATGTTCACAGATACGCAGTATTTT. It encodes CASSLRASGGMFTDTQYF.